This record looks at one T cell receptor (beta chain) sequence and its context. What antigen it recognizes has not been identified. Base qualities are missing; no much larger clone stands one base away. The library was obtained by PCR. TCR sequencing of DNA from cultured CD4+ T cells used the Oncomine TCR Beta short-read assay at the Johns Hopkins FTIC core. The QIAamp micro DNA kit was used to extract genomic DNA from the cultured CD4+ T cells. Oncomine TCR Beta libraries from cultured CD4+ T cells were pooled with unique dual indexes and sequenced on an Illumina iSeq 100. The original pipeline was this. Non-productive sequences were removed, and CDR3s that did not start with C, did not end with F or W, or were shorter than 7 amino acids were discarded. The MANAFEST web application was used to identify antigen-specific clonotypes by comparing peptide-stimulated wells against reference wells and other culture wells. Positive clones required FDR below 0.05, an odds ratio above 5, and productive frequency above 0.1% in at least two of three replicate wells. Clonotypes that were significantly expanded in both SARS-CoV-2 spike wells and at least one common cold coronavirus spike condition were defined as cross-reactive. Levenshtein distances (stringdist) and unrooted phylogenetic trees (ape) in R version 3.6.1 were used to assess CDR3 homology. TCRdb trimmed public reads at Q25 via fastp, called clones via MiXCR and kept in-frame beta chains. Under each unique CDR3 protein, matching rows form one entry showing the most common genes and DNA. The V and J calls were not made by the authors but by TCRdb's processing. The sample table holds fewer than 10,000 distinct CDR3 sequences, of which around half were seen once. The ten top clones hold around 20% of the sample.

The data belong to a study of vaccination and CD4 T cells after COVID-19 (dated by TCRdb to the early 2020s). Concerning the study at large: Convalescent patients had a positive SARS-CoV-2 result on nasal swab PCR, and of these patients, nine had mild disease and one had severe disease. Post-vaccine blood samples were taken a median of around 68 days after the second vaccine dose, with a range of 14 to 241 days. Six males and four females were included in the convalescent cohort, with two Hispanic individuals, seven Caucasians, two Asians and one multiracial person represented. In some eleven COVID-19 convalescent patients and several infection-naive healthy vaccine recipients, researchers compared the spike-specific CD4+ TCR repertoire from before mRNA vaccination with the repertoire from after. Control cultures received a CEFX viral epitope pool as the positive control, an HIV-1 Nef peptide pool as the negative control, or no peptide. The cultures were stimulated with overlapping spike peptide pools from SARS-CoV-2 and from the common cold coronaviruses HCoV-NL63, HCoV-OC43 and HCoV-229E. Post-COVID blood samples were collected from convalescent patients a median of around 100 days after diagnosis, with a range of about 35 to 180 days. Participants received two doses of either the Pfizer-BioNTech BNT162b2 vaccine (n=8) or the Moderna mRNA-1273 vaccine (n=2). What the authors observed across the whole study: In convalescent patients, nearly all vaccine-specific clones (304 of 307) were found to be mono-reactive for SARS-CoV-2 spike rather than cross-reactive with common cold coronaviruses. The study included relatively few convalescent patients and did not analyze early timepoints after natural infection. The median count of SARS-CoV-2-reactive clonotypes went up from 20 to 25 after infection to 30 to 40 after vaccination, although the change was not significant. In convalescent patients, a median about 86% of post-vaccine SARS-CoV-2-reactive clones were detected only after vaccination, suggesting vaccine-specific priming.

In light of the paper, this sample's treatment or condition label describes: approximately 9-day PBMC culture with coronavirus spike peptide pools or control peptides (ViraFEST assay). The ViraFEST assay was used in the study, in which antigen-specific T cells were expanded with peptide pools and expanded clonotypes were subsequently identified by TCR sequencing. The convalescent patients' positive SARS-CoV-2 PCR tests were from March to December 2020, which was before the Alpha, Beta and Delta variants emerged in the United States. More than 1.5 million PBMCs per well were cultured in IMDM with roughly 5% human AB serum and about 9.2 IU/ml IL-2, plus 10 ug/ml peptide pools. On days 3 and 7, half of the culture medium was replaced with fresh IL-2-containing medium. Once the cells had been in culture for around ten days, the EasySep CD4+ T cell isolation kit was used to isolate CD4+ T cells by negative selection. Ficoll-Paque Plus gradient centrifugation was used to isolate PBMCs from whole blood, and the isolated PBMCs were then either used fresh or cryopreserved at -140C. In general, triplicate wells were set up for every culture condition.

The CDR3 runs 23 amino acids, cysteine and phenylalanine included. Only the CDR3 region is kept as DNA, spanning 69 bases read in frame from base 1. As encoded in the germline V gene, CDR1 is KGHDR while CDR2 is SFDVKD. V ends up 4 bases short and J 4 bases short, with an unmatched junction base count of 29. Sequencing was done on a sample of CD4+ T cells from blood, cultured in vitro. The rearranged chain carries TRBV24-1 and TRBJ2-1; TRBD2 agrees with 8 junctional bases. This TCR derives from a human donor who had recovered from COVID-19. Here the CDR3 is given as CATSDQTTGTPEVSGLAYNEQFF. The DNA reads as follows: TGTGCCACCAGTGACCAAACCACCGGGACACCGGAAGTGAGCGGACTAGCATACAATGAGCAGTTCTTC.